The 31 T cell receptor beta chains given below trace back to one sample, sequenced in a study of blood T cell repertoires in COVID-19. Here immunoSEQ multiplex PCR was the method, and the copy in TCRdb shows in-frame clones only, minus some. The sample has about 200,000 clones, about 90% seen once; the top ten hold 1.5% to 2%. The sequenced sample was peripheral blood. These receptors were obtained from a young man with active or convalescent COVID-19.

For the CDR3, the DNA is TGTGCCACATCGGGGGGCGGGACCCAGTACTTC. Translated: CATSGGGTQYF. The chain carries TRBV6-6 and TRBJ2-5; a possible D gene is TRBD2 (7 bases). Looked up from germline, CDR1 is MNHNY and CDR2 is SVGAGI (reference sequence). The CDR3 sequence is 11 residues long. The V and J ends lost 10 bases and 7 bases respectively, with 13 bases between them.

The CDR3 here is CASSFGTGSTDTQYF. The CDR3 DNA reads TGCGCCAGCAGCTTCGGGACAGGTAGCACAGATACGCAGTATTTT. The chain recombines TRBV4-1 with TRBJ2-3, with 8 nucleotides matching TRBD1. CDR3 size: 15 residues. Losses at the gene ends were 5 bases for V and 0 bases for J; bases not matched to a gene: 4. Germline lookup yields CDR1 MGHRA and CDR2 YSYEKL.

J is TRBJ2-7 and V is TRBV7-9; D might be TRBD1 (5 bases). The CDR3 length is 15 residues. Deletions cut 6 bases from V and 1 base from J, with 16 bases between. Germline assignment: CDR1 SEHNR and CDR2 FQNEAQ (reference sequence). CDR3 in DNA: TGTGCCAGCAGTCAAACAGGCCAACCTTCCTACGAGCAGTACTTC. Residues: CASSQTGQPSYEQYF.

The chain has TRBV6-5 and TRBJ2-1; the match to TRBD2 covers 11 bases. CDR1 is MNHEY, CDR2 SVGAGI, per germline. The V gene end was trimmed by 6 bases and the J gene end by 4 bases; junction bases not matched to a gene: 5. The CDR3 consists of 15 residues. CDR3 DNA: TGTGCCAGCAGCTCACTAGCGGGAGCTTACAATGAGCAGTTCTTC. Translation gives CASSSLAGAYNEQFF.

V is TRBV29-1 and J is TRBJ2-1; perhaps TRBD1 as D (6 bases). Germline lookup yields CDR1 SQVTM and CDR2 ANQGSEA. CDR3 length equals 14 residues. V was pared by 6 bases and J by 3 bases, with 15 bases between. The CDR3 here is CSVPRQVNYNEQFF. CDR3 coding DNA: TGCAGCGTACCGAGACAGGTAAACTACAATGAGCAGTTCTTC.

This clone has a single count. The chain uses TRBV5-4 and TRBJ1-2, with D possibly matching TRBD1 (6 bases). The CDR3 extends over 14 amino acids. The germline V and J ends were trimmed by 4 bases and 2 bases, with 12 bases remaining between them. The germline gives CDR1 SGHNT, CDR2 YYREEE (reference sequence). CDR3 DNA: TGTGCCAGCAGCGTACAGGGACCGAACTATGGCTACACCTTC. Protein product: CASSVQGPNYGYTF.

V and J are TRBV27 and TRBJ2-2; 10 bases map to TRBD1. Germline V lookup: CDR1 MNHEY, CDR2 SMNVEV (reference sequence). V shed 4 bases and J 5 bases; nucleotides not matched to a gene: 10. The CDR3 sequence is 17 residues long. CDR3 protein: CASSSARTGGETGELFF. In DNA form, the CDR3 reads TGTGCCAGCAGTTCAGCACGGACAGGGGGGGAAACCGGGGAGCTGTTTTTT.

This sequence joins TRBV11-2 and TRBJ1-1; no firm D call. Germline V gene lookup returns CDR1 SGHAT and CDR2 FQNNGV. The CDR3 length is 13 residues. V lost 5 bases and J lost 1, with 8 bases in between. The CDR3 nucleotides are TGTGCCAGCAGCCCACACACGAACACTGAAGCTTTCTTT. Residues: CASSPHTNTEAFF.

This clone was detected once. V usage is TRBV5-1 and J usage is TRBJ1-2, with 12 bases matching TRBD1. This CDR3 is 16 amino acids long. Germline CDR1 and CDR2: SGHRS and YFSETQ. The J segment lost 0 bases and the V segment lost 4 bases, leaving 4 bases of the junction unmatched. The CDR3, as DNA: TGCGCCAGCAGCCCGGGACAGGGGGCGGCTAACTATGGCTACACCTTC. This gives the protein CASSPGQGAANYGYTF.

The CDR3 bases are TGTGCCAGCAGCCAAGTAGGTAGGGGGAATTCACCCCTCCACTTT. This encodes CASSQVGRGNSPLHF. The genes are TRBV14 and TRBJ1-6, with a weak D call TRBD1 (6 bases). CDR1 and CDR2 from the germline V gene are SGHDN and FVKESK. V was shortened by 1 base and J by 7 bases, with 11 bases between the two germline ends. The CDR3 sequence is 15 residues long.

The chain is built from TRBV7-9 and TRBJ1-3; 7 bases match TRBD1. The V and J ends lost 1 base and 0 bases, in that order; junction bases with no gene match: 3. This CDR3 spans 16 amino acids. From germline, CDR1 is SEHNR and CDR2 FQNEAQ (reference sequence). The CDR3 coding sequence is TGTGCCAGCAGCTTAGGGGACAGAACCTCTGGAAACACCATATATTTT. Its translation is CASSLGDRTSGNTIYF.

The V call is TRBV5-6, the J call TRBJ1-2; the match to TRBD1 covers 10 bases. V gave up 4 bases and J gave up 9 bases; unmatched junction bases: 15. This CDR3 is 16 amino acids long. Germline V gene lookup returns CDR1 SGHDT and CDR2 YYEEEE. DNA for the CDR3: TGTGCCAGCAGCCCCCGCAGGACAGGGGGATTCGTACGCTACACCTTC. Translation: CASSPRRTGGFVRYTF.

This clone was counted a few times. Other nucleotide sequences in the sample specify the same CDR3. V is TRBV5-4 and J is TRBJ1-2; TRBD1 might be the D (6 bases). The germline gives CDR1 SGHNT, CDR2 YYREEE (reference sequence). With 0 bases removed from V and 4 bases from J, the gap between germline ends came to 13 bases. CDR3 size: 15 residues. The CDR3 bases are TGTGCCAGCAGCTTGGAGCAGGGCAGGGGCTATGGCTACACCTTC. The encoded protein is CASSLEQGRGYGYTF.

The chain carries TRBV18 and TRBJ1-6; D might be TRBD1 (5 bases). V was cut by 1 base and J by 3 bases, with 7 bases left in between. The CDR3 has 15 amino acids. Germline CDR1 KGHSH, CDR2 LQKENI. Here the CDR3 reads CASSPQGDYNSPLHF. CDR3 DNA: TGTGCCAGCTCACCACAAGGGGACTATAATTCACCCCTCCACTTT.

The chain employs TRBV28 and TRBJ1-5; TRBD1 is a possible D gene (5 bases). Trimming took 6 bases from V and 9 from J, leaving 18 bases between them. CDR1 MDHEN and CDR2 SYDVKM come from the germline V gene. This CDR3 spans 14 amino acids. The CDR3 DNA is TGTGCCAGCAGCCGAAGACAGCTTGGGCGGCCCCAGCATTTT. Amino acids: CASSRRQLGRPQHF.

The count of this clone is one. For the CDR3, the DNA is TGTGCCAGCAGCAAAAACAGGGCTGGCTACACCTTC. This encodes CASSKNRAGYTF. This sequence joins TRBV13 and TRBJ1-2; perhaps TRBD1 as D (6 bases). This CDR3 region has 12 residues. V lost 5 bases and J 7 bases, leaving 11 bases between the germline ends. The V gene's germline CDR1 is PRHDT and CDR2 FYEKMQ (reference sequence).

As for this clone: Germline and junction disagree at one end, which may indicate a read error. This chain links TRBV7-9 with TRBJ1-1; D perhaps matches TRBD1 (5 bases). The germline gives CDR1 SEHNR, CDR2 FQNEAQ (reference sequence). CDR3 length: 13 amino acids. CDR3 sequence: CASRLGAGTEAFF. In DNA, the CDR3 is TGTGCCAGCAGGTTAGGGGCGGGCACTGAAGCTTTCTTT. The full variable domain, completed using reference TRBV7-9 and TRBJ1-1, is DTGVSQNPRHKITKRGQNVTFRCDPISEHNRLYWYRQTLGQGPEFLTYFQNEAQLEKSRLLSDRFSAERPKGSFSTLEIQRTEQGDSAMYLCASRLGAGTEAFFGQGTRLTVV.

The chain recombines TRBV7-9 with TRBJ2-7; 13 bases line up with TRBD2. This CDR3 has 15 amino acids. Germline values: CDR1 SEHNR, CDR2 FQNEAQ (reference sequence). V gave up 4 bases and J gave up 6 bases; unmatched junction bases: 6. The chain's CDR3 is CASSSGLAGVSEQYF. The CDR3 DNA sequence: TGTGCCAGCAGCTCCGGACTAGCGGGAGTCTCCGAGCAGTACTTC. Filled out from reference TRBV7-9 and TRBJ2-7, the complete variable domain reads DTGVSQNPRHKITKRGQNVTFRCDPISEHNRLYWYRQTLGQGPEFLTYFQNEAQLEKSRLLSDRFSAERPKGSFSTLEIQRTEQGDSAMYLCASSSGLAGVSEQYFGPGTRLTVT.

The J gene is TRBJ2-5, the V gene TRBV11-2, with TRBD1 matching 8 bases. The CDR3 is 16 residues long. Trimming took 2 bases from V and 5 from J; bases not matched to a gene: 10. CDR1 and CDR2 (germline): SGHAT, FQNNGV. The CDR3 DNA sequence: TGTGCCAGCAGCTTATCGGACAGGGCCCGAGGGGAGACCCAGTACTTC. Translated, it gives CASSLSDRARGETQYF.

The chain couples TRBV4-3 to TRBJ2-1, with 12 bases matching TRBD1. Germline trimming cut 0 bases from V and 7 bases from J; bases unmatched to any gene: 7. The CDR3 has 17 residues. The germline gives CDR1 LGHNA, CDR2 YSLEER. Here the CDR3 reads CASSQDVVGQGANEQFF. DNA of the CDR3: TGCGCCAGCAGCCAAGATGTGGTGGGACAGGGGGCTAATGAGCAGTTCTTC.

The chain couples TRBV4-1 to TRBJ1-6; D unclear. V was cut by 1 base and J by 7 bases, with 14 bases left in between. The CDR3 is 16 amino acids. Per germline, CDR1 MGHRA and CDR2 YSYEKL. The CDR3 nucleotides are TGCGCCAGCAGCCAAGTGCTAGGGAGTCGGAATTCACCCCTCCACTTT. Translating gives CASSQVLGSRNSPLHF.

The rearrangement joins TRBV18 to TRBJ2-1; 7 bases match TRBD1. The length of the CDR3 is 17 residues. CDR1 is KGHSH, CDR2 LQKENI, per germline. V dropped 4 bases and J dropped 0; count of bases not matched to a gene: 9. The CDR3 loop is CASSHPTTGSSYNEQFF. CDR3 in DNA: TGTGCCAGCTCACACCCAACGACAGGGAGCTCCTACAATGAGCAGTTCTTC.

The chain has TRBV10-3 and TRBJ2-1; 8 bases align to TRBD2. The trim removed 6 bases at V and 0 bases at J, leaving 4 bases unmatched. The V gene's germline CDR1 is ENHRY and CDR2 SYGVKD. This CDR3 has 15 residues. The CDR3 sequence is CAIRDGTSSYNEQFF. The CDR3 DNA follows: TGTGCCATCAGAGACGGGACTAGCTCCTACAATGAGCAGTTCTTC.

V usage is TRBV7-9 and J usage is TRBJ2-7; D not resolved. Between the trimmed V and J ends, which lost 1 base and 3 bases, there was a span of 7 bases. Per germline, CDR1 SEHNR and CDR2 FQNEAQ (reference sequence). There are 13 residues in the CDR3. CDR3 amino acids: CASSLGVFYEQYF. DNA for the CDR3: TGTGCCAGCAGCTTAGGAGTTTTCTACGAGCAGTACTTC. Using reference TRBV7-9 and TRBJ2-7 for the parts outside the CDR3, the full variable domain is DTGVSQNPRHKITKRGQNVTFRCDPISEHNRLYWYRQTLGQGPEFLTYFQNEAQLEKSRLLSDRFSAERPKGSFSTLEIQRTEQGDSAMYLCASSLGVFYEQYFGPGTRLTVT.

V gene TRBV29-1 combines with J gene TRBJ2-7, with 9 bases identical to TRBD2. The junction had 4 bases not matched to a gene; V was cut back by 4 bases and J by 3 bases. Germline CDR1 reads SQVTM; CDR2 reads ANQGSEA. There are 13 residues in the CDR3. The CDR3, as DNA: TGCAGCGTTGTAGGTAGCGGGAGCTACGAGCAGTACTTC. Translation gives CSVVGSGSYEQYF.

V and J are TRBV7-8 and TRBJ2-2; 9 positions agree with TRBD2. The junction had 10 bases not matched to a gene; V was cut back by 2 bases and J by 0 bases. CDR3 length: 19 residues. Germline values: CDR1 SGHVS, CDR2 FQNEAQ. The CDR3 DNA is TGTGCCAGCAGCTTAAACGGCCCCGGACTAGCGACGAACACCGGGGAGCTGTTTTTT. As protein: CASSLNGPGLATNTGELFF.

The rearrangement links TRBV27 to TRBJ1-1; 8 bases are shared with TRBD1. Looked up from germline, CDR1 is MNHEY and CDR2 is SMNVEV (reference sequence). The length of the CDR3 is 12 residues. V was pared by 6 bases and J by 11 bases, with 8 bases of the junction left unmatched. In nucleotides, the CDR3 is TGTGCCAGCAGGGGACAGGATAGAATTGCTTTCTTT. Its protein is CASRGQDRIAFF.

The chain has TRBV15 and TRBJ1-2; no reliable D call. CDR1 and CDR2 from the germline V gene are LNHNV and YYDKDF (reference sequence). The CDR3 totals 15 residues. The ends were cut back, 3 bases at V and 6 bases at J, with 17 bases in the middle. The CDR3 DNA sequence: TGTGCCACCAGCAGCACCCGACAAACGAATAATGGCTACACCTTC. The encoded protein is CATSSTRQTNNGYTF.

The chain couples TRBV27 to TRBJ2-2, with D unclear. The germline V gene encodes CDR1 MNHEY and CDR2 SMNVEV (reference sequence). The CDR3 runs 14 residues. Trimming took off 5 bases at V and 6 bases at J, with 13 bases between the two ends. The CDR3 protein is CASSISYNSGELFF. CDR3 nucleotides: TGTGCCAGCAGTATTAGCTATAATTCCGGGGAGCTGTTTTTT.

In its sample, this clone was seen once. J is TRBJ2-7 and V is TRBV27; D possibly corresponds to TRBD2 (7 bases). Trimming took 7 bases from V and 7 from J, leaving 17 bases between them. The CDR3 is 13 residues long. CDR1 MNHEY and CDR2 SMNVEV come from the germline V gene (reference sequence). The CDR3 loop is CASMGGPFGEQYF. The DNA for the CDR3 is TGTGCCAGCATGGGGGGGCCATTCGGGGAGCAGTACTTC.

The rearrangement links TRBV2 to TRBJ2-1, with D perhaps matching TRBD2 (6 bases). Germline values: CDR1 SNHLY, CDR2 FYNNEI. Trimming took off 5 bases at V and 5 bases at J, with 16 bases between the two ends. The CDR3 extends over 15 amino acids. This chain's CDR3 is CASSPDYRRDNEQFF. The CDR3 region has the DNA TGTGCCAGCAGTCCGGACTACAGACGGGACAATGAGCAGTTCTTC. The full variable domain, completed using reference TRBV2 and TRBJ2-1, is EPEVTQTPSHQVTQMGQEVILRCVPISNHLYFYWYRQILGQKVEFLVSFYNNEISEKSEIFDDQFSVERPDGSNFTLKIRSTKLEDSAMYFCASSPDYRRDNEQFFGPGTRLTVL.